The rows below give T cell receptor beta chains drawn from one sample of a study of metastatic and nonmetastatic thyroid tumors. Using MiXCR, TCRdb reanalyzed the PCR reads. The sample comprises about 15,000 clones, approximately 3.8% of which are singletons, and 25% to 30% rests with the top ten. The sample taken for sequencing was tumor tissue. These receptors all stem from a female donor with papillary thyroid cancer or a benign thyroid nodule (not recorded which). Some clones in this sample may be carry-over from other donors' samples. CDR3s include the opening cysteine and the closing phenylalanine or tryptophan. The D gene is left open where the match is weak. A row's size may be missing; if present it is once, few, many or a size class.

CASSPGTGNYEQYF,TGTGCCAGCAGTCCCGGGACAGGGAACTACGAGCAGTACTTC,NA,TRBV6-2/TRBV6-3,TRBD1,TRBJ2-7
CASSYDVRLVVNEQFF,TGTGCCAGCAGTTACGACGTTCGACTAGTTGTGAATGAGCAGTTCTTC,few,TRBV6-5,NA,TRBJ2-1
CASSLRTSIGEQFF,TGTGCCAGCAGCTTACGGACTAGCATAGGTGAGCAGTTCTTC,NA,TRBV7-8,TRBD2,TRBJ2-1
CASSHRAGAGGELFF,TGTGCCAGCAGCCACCGGGCGGGAGCGGGCGGGGAGCTGTTTTTT,many,TRBV3-1,TRBD2,TRBJ2-2
CSARVLGGRSRYEQYF,TGCAGTGCCAGAGTCTTGGGCGGGAGATCAAGGTACGAGCAGTACTTC,NA,TRBV20-1,TRBD2,TRBJ2-7
CASSETVAQYF,TGTGCCAGCAGTGAAACGGTAGCGCAGTATTTT,NA,TRBV6-1,NA,TRBJ2-3
CSAVGGGQETQYF,TGCAGTGCCGTTGGGGGGGGTCAAGAGACCCAGTACTTC,NA,TRBV20-1,TRBD2,TRBJ2-5
CASSHTYYEQYF,TGTGCCAGCAGCCACACATACTACGAGCAGTACTTC,few,TRBV14,NA,TRBJ2-7
CASSEAGGGSTDTQYF,TGTGCCAGCAGTGAAGCAGGAGGAGGGAGTACAGATACGCAGTATTTT,few,TRBV6-1,NA,TRBJ2-3
CATSNRGEGNTIYF,TGTGCCACCAGTAATCGGGGCGAGGGAAACACCATATATTTT,few,TRBV15,NA,TRBJ1-3
CASSLGNRERQPQHF,TGTGCCAGCAGTTTAGGCAACAGGGAAAGGCAGCCCCAGCATTTT,few,TRBV27,NA,TRBJ1-5
CASSYSRTGGGYGYTF,TGTGCCAGCAGTTACTCCCGGACAGGGGGCGGCTATGGCTACACCTTC,NA,TRBV6-5,TRBD1,TRBJ1-2
CASREGGPYTEAFF,TGTGCCAGCAGAGAAGGGGGACCCTACACTGAAGCTTTCTTT,few,TRBV6-1,NA,TRBJ1-1
CASSLSMGNTEAFF,TGTGCCAGCAGCTTATCGATGGGAAACACTGAAGCTTTCTTT,few,TRBV7-2,NA,TRBJ1-1
CASSEGLANEQFF,TGTGCCAGCAGTGAAGGGCTAGCGAATGAGCAGTTCTTC,few,TRBV6-1,NA,TRBJ2-1
CASSKQGTDIARLFF,TGTGCCAGTAGTAAACAGGGGACAGACATTGCAAGGTTGTTTTTT,NA,TRBV19,TRBD1,TRBJ1-4
CATRWAGVENEQFF,TGTGCCACCAGGTGGGCGGGAGTGGAGAATGAGCAGTTCTTC,few,TRBV15,TRBD2,TRBJ2-1
CASSYRGLSPEQYF,TGTGCCAGCAGTTATCGGGGACTTAGTCCCGAGCAGTACTTC,NA,TRBV6-5,NA,TRBJ2-7
CASSLPGMNYGYTF,TGTGCCAGCAGCTTACCAGGGATGAACTATGGCTACACCTTC,few,TRBV11-2,NA,TRBJ1-2
CASISGRAPYNEQFF,TGTGCCAGCATTAGCGGGAGGGCCCCCTACAATGAGCAGTTCTTC,NA,TRBV6-2/TRBV6-3,TRBD2,TRBJ2-1
CSARDLNWGNSNEQYF,TGCAGTGCTAGAGATCTCAATTGGGGGAATTCTAACGAGCAGTACTTC,few,TRBV20-1,NA,TRBJ2-7
CSVVGDRGRWDGYTF,TGCAGCGTTGTCGGGGACAGGGGGCGCTGGGATGGCTACACCTTC,NA,TRBV29-1,TRBD1,TRBJ1-2
CASSQDAGGSSTDTQYF,TGTGCCAGCAGCCAAGATGCAGGGGGCTCTAGCACAGATACGCAGTATTTT,many,TRBV14,TRBD1,TRBJ2-3
CASSIGRDRAAFF,TGTGCCAGTAGTATAGGAAGGGACAGGGCGGCTTTCTTT,NA,TRBV19,TRBD1,TRBJ1-1
CAVQGASTDTQYF,TGTGCCGTACAGGGGGCTAGCACAGATACGCAGTATTTT,NA,TRBV10-3,TRBD1,TRBJ2-3
CASSQVRIRGGADTQYF,TGTGCCAGCAGCCAAGTTCGTATACGGGGGGGGGCAGATACGCAGTATTTT,NA,TRBV4-2,TRBD2,TRBJ2-3
CSAVDSGPGANVLTF,TGCAGTGCTGTTGATTCAGGGCCTGGGGCCAACGTCCTGACTTTC,NA,TRBV20-1,NA,TRBJ2-6
CASRAGTAQETQYF,TGTGCCAGCAGAGCCGGGACTGCACAAGAGACCCAGTACTTC,few,TRBV2,NA,TRBJ2-5
CATKQGADAGYTF,TGTGCCACCAAACAGGGGGCTGACGCTGGCTACACCTTC,few,TRBV28,TRBD1,TRBJ1-2
CASRVAGWGGTGDLFF,TGTGCCAGCAGGGTCGCAGGGTGGGGAGGGACCGGGGATCTGTTTTTT,NA,TRBV6-2/TRBV6-3,TRBD2,TRBJ2-2
CASSELTYGTGGEQFF,TGTGCCAGCAGTGAGCTGACGTACGGGACAGGGGGAGAGCAGTTCTTC,few,TRBV6-1,TRBD1,TRBJ2-1
CAIIGWGLGNLLFRDEQFF,TGTGCCATCATCGGCTGGGGGTTGGGGAATTTGCTGTTTCGCGATGAGCAGTTCTTC,many,TRBV6-1,NA,TRBJ2-1
CASSSANYGYIF,TGTGCCAGCAGTTCAGCCAACTATGGCTACATCTTC,medium-sized,TRBV12-3/TRBV12-4,NA,TRBJ1-2
CSALRDSYEQYF,TGCAGTGCTCTCCGGGACAGTTACGAGCAGTACTTC,few,TRBV20-1,TRBD1,TRBJ2-7
CASRGQGASEKLFF,TGTGCCAGTAGGGGACAGGGGGCTTCAGAAAAACTGTTTTTT,few,TRBV19,TRBD1,TRBJ1-4
CASRTMSGELFF,TGTGCCAGCAGAACTATGTCCGGGGAGCTGTTTTTT,few,TRBV12-3/TRBV12-4,NA,TRBJ2-2
CASSNRDRSYGYTF,TGTGCCAGCAGTAACCGGGACAGAAGCTATGGCTACACCTTC,few,TRBV12-3/TRBV12-4,TRBD1,TRBJ1-2
CGSGPSSHPDTQYF,TGTGGTAGCGGGCCGAGTAGTCACCCAGATACGCAGTATTTT,few,TRBV6-1,TRBD2,TRBJ2-3
CASSDSRRGGEQYF,TGTGCCAGCAGTGACTCGAGACGGGGGGGAGAGCAGTACTTC,medium-sized,TRBV6-4,TRBD2,TRBJ2-7
CAITGWGLGSLLFRDEQFF,TGTGCCATCACCGGCTGGGGGTTGGGGAGTTTACTGTTTCGCGATGAGCAGTTCTTC,hyperexpanded,TRBV6-1,NA,TRBJ2-1
CASSQVGAGTDTQYF,TGTGCCAGCAGCCAAGTCGGAGCAGGCACAGATACGCAGTATTTT,NA,TRBV3-1,NA,TRBJ2-3
CATSRDLRTAYTQYF,TGTGCCACCAGCAGAGATCTCAGGACAGCATATACGCAGTATTTT,few,TRBV15,NA,TRBJ2-3
CASSLAQGSEAFF,TGTGCTAGCAGCTTAGCACAGGGAAGTGAAGCTTTCTTT,NA,TRBV7-7,NA,TRBJ1-1
CASSLVGSGANVLTF,TGTGCCAGCAGTTTAGTGGGGTCCGGGGCCAACGTCCTGACTTTC,NA,TRBV28,NA,TRBJ2-6
CASRTPYEQYF,TGTGCCAGCAGGACTCCCTACGAGCAGTACTTC,few,TRBV28,NA,TRBJ2-7
CASSQEWSGEKIPNTGELFF,TGCGCCAGCAGCCAAGAGTGGTCAGGGGAAAAAATACCGAACACCGGGGAGCTGTTTTTT,medium-sized,TRBV4-1,NA,TRBJ2-2
CASSLGSGGAYEQYF,TGTGCCAGCAGCTTAGGATCAGGGGGCGCCTACGAGCAGTACTTC,few,TRBV11-2,TRBD1,TRBJ2-7
CASSYRTGVADTQYF,TGTGCCAGCAGTTACCGGACAGGGGTCGCAGATACGCAGTATTTT,few,TRBV6-5,TRBD1,TRBJ2-3
CAGSLEQVAGVETQYF,TGCGCCGGCAGCTTGGAACAGGTTGCGGGTGTAGAGACCCAGTACTTC,few,TRBV5-1,NA,TRBJ2-5
CASFDRANTGELFF,TGTGCCAGCTTCGACAGGGCGAACACCGGGGAGCTGTTTTTT,few,TRBV19,TRBD1,TRBJ2-2
CASSVNSGYNEQFF,TGTGCCAGCAGCGTCAATAGCGGGTACAATGAGCAGTTCTTC,few,TRBV9,TRBD2,TRBJ2-1
CASSVAGAGRPYEQYF,TGTGCCAGCAGCGTTGCCGGGGCAGGTCGACCCTACGAGCAGTACTTC,few,TRBV6-9,NA,TRBJ2-7